This TCR beta chain was documented in a study of blood T cell repertoires in COVID-19. About the study: COVID-19 samples, acute and convalescent, were from the United States, Italy and Spain. Sources were T cells, B-cell-depleted T cells, or PBMCs; the material itself was cDNA or gDNA.

In the original workflow: It was from reference gene primer amplification that nucleated cell counts were estimated. Generated by immunoSEQ multiplex PCR, the TCRdb table keeps only in-frame clones and is missing some. The DNA gave D and trimming, while V, J and clone size come from that table. Of about 190,000 clones in the sample, 82% were seen once. Per germline, CDR1 PRHDT and CDR2 FYEKMQ (reference sequence). V lost 5 bases, J lost 6 bases, and 19 bases lay in between. This CDR3 is 16 amino acids long. Of note for this clone: The same CDR3 can be traced to other DNA sequences in this sample.

The TCR originated in a woman aged 80 or over with active or convalescent COVID-19. Specimen: peripheral blood. The chain links TRBV13 to TRBJ2-2, with D possibly matching TRBD2 (6 bases). CDR3 loop: CASSQTGRSQAGELFF. The CDR3 nucleotides are TGTGCCAGCAGCCAAACCGGGAGATCCCAGGCCGGGGAGCTGTTTTTT. The entire variable domain, with the rest obtained from reference TRBV13 and TRBJ2-2, is as follows: AAGVIQSPRHLIKEKRETATLKCYPIPRHDTVYWYQQGPGQDPQFLISFYEKMQSDKGSIPDRFSAQQFSDYHSELNMSSLELGDSALYFCASSQTGRSQAGELFFGEGSRLTVL.